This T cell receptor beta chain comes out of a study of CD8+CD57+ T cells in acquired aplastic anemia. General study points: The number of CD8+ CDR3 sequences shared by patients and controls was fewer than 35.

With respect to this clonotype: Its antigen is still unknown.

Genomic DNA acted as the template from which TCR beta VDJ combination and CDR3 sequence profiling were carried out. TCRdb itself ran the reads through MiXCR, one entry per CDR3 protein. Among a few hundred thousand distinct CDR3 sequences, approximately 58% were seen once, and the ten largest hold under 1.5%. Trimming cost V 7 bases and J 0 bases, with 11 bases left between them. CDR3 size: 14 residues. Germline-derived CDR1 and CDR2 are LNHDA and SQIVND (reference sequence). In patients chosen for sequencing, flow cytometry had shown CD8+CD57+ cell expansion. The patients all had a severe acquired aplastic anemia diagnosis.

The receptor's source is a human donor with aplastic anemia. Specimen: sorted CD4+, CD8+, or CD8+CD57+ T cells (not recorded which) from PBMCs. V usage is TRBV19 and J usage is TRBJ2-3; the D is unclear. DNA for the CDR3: TGTGCCAGTACTCCCGAATATAGCACAGATACGCAGTATTTT. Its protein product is CASTPEYSTDTQYF.